The rows below give T cell receptor beta chains drawn from one sample of a study of early T cells in non-severe SARS-CoV-2 infection. From the 5' RACE reads, TCRdb called clonotypes with MiXCR, one entry per CDR3 protein. The table has over 50,000 distinct CDR3 sequences, 15% seen once. Sequencing used whole blood, obtained at baseline. Receptors originate from an adult who was a healthcare worker with PCR-confirmed SARS-CoV-2 infection or an uninfected control (not recorded which). The CDR3 runs from the conserved cysteine through the conserved F or W.

V gene,J gene,CDR3 protein
TRBV6-1,TRBJ2-1,CASERTGHNEQFF
TRBV6-2/TRBV6-3,TRBJ2-1,CASSYETSGGKYNEQFF
TRBV6-5,TRBJ2-7,CASSLGQGMFF
TRBV5-1,TRBJ2-1,CASTPSSRGGSYNEQFF
TRBV2,TRBJ2-7,CASKGDAHNYEQYF
TRBV20-1,TRBJ1-1,CSAPPLYRVNTEAFF
TRBV10-1,TRBJ2-6,CASSSAGTSGYSSGANVLTF
TRBV5-1,TRBJ2-3,CASSFRDISTDTQYF
TRBV19,TRBJ2-7,CASSTPGTSTYEQYF
TRBV28,TRBJ2-7,CASSPRYEQYF
TRBV11-2,TRBJ2-7,CASSLDAANEQYF
TRBV12-3/TRBV12-4,TRBJ2-1,CASSPIAGRYNEQFF
TRBV5-1,TRBJ2-7,CASSAGSYGRQGEYF
TRBV10-1,TRBJ2-1,CASSGGTYNEQFF
TRBV28,TRBJ1-5,CASSPGGGKSGQPQHF
TRBV28,TRBJ2-7,CASSPRRTGLYEQYF
TRBV6-4,TRBJ1-2,CASIGLAVNYGYTF
TRBV4-2,TRBJ1-2,CASSPGGTHTYGYTF
TRBV7-8,TRBJ2-2,CASSLLAGYNTGELFF
TRBV2,TRBJ2-3,CASSRDGVTDTQYF
TRBV7-9,TRBJ2-7,CASSLARGGSSYEQYF
TRBV29-1,TRBJ2-1,CSGGRARNEQFF
TRBV12-3/TRBV12-4,TRBJ2-7,CASTRGRAYEQYF
TRBV5-6,TRBJ1-4,CASSLKGLEEKLFF
TRBV20-1,TRBJ2-7,CSARPPRTGTDEQYF